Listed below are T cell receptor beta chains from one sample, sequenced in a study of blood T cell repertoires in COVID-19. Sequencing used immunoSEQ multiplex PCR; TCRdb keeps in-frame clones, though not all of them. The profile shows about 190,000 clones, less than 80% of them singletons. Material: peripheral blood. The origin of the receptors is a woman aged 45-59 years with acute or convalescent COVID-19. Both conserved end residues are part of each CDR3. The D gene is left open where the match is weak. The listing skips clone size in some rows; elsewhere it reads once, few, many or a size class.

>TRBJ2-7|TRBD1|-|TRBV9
TGTGCCAGCAGCGTCGGGACAGGGGCAAGCTCCTACGAGCAGTACTTC
CASSVGTGASSYEQYF
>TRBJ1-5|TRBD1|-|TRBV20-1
TGCAGTGCTAGTGACAGGGCAAATCAGCCCCAGCATTTT
CSASDRANQPQHF
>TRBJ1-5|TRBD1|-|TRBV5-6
TGTGCCAGCAGCAGGACAGGCAGTTGGGGGAATCAGCCCCAGCATTTT
CASSRTGSWGNQPQHF
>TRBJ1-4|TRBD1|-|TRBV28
TGTGCCAGCGGACCCTCGGGACAGGGGTCTGAAAAACTGTTTTTT
CASGPSGQGSEKLFF
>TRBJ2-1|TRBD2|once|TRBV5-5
TGTGCCAGCAGCTTAGACCAGGGAGGGTACAATGAGCAGTTCTTC
CASSLDQGGYNEQFF
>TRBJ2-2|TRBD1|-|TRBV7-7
TGTGCTAGCAGCATGGACAGGGGGCCCACCGGGGAGCTGTTTTTT
CASSMDRGPTGELFF
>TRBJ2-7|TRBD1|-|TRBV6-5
TGTGCCAGCAGGGGGACAGGGAGATCGGGGGAGCAGTACTTC
CASRGTGRSGEQYF
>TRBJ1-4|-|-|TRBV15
TGTGCCACCAGTAGATCGACAGGCAAAAATGAAAAACTGTTTTTT
CATSRSTGKNEKLFF
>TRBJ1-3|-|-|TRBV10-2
TGCGCCAGCAGTGCCCAACGGGGTCCTGCTGGAAACACCATATATTTT
CASSAQRGPAGNTIYF
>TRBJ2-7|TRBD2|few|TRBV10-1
TGCGCCAGCAGTGAGAAAACGGGAGGGCTCTACGAGCAGTACTTC
CASSEKTGGLYEQYF
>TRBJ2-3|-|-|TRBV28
TGTGCCAGCGTTAGCGGGTGGGGGCGAGATACGCAGTATTTT
CASVSGWGRDTQYF
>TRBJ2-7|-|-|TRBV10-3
TGTGTCCCCCTACTAGGGAAGAACGAGCAGTACTTC
CVPLLGKNEQYF
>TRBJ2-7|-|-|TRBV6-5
TGTGCCAGCAGTCAAAGGACAGGAGGGATAGGCGAGCAGTACTTC
CASSQRTGGIGEQYF
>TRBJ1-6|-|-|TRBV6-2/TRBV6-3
TGTGCCAGCAGTTACATATTAGGCCCGGCGGATTCACCCCTCCACTTT
CASSYILGPADSPLHF
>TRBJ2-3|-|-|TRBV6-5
TGTGCCAGCAGCCGGGACTTTAGCACAGATACGCAGTATTTT
CASSRDFSTDTQYF
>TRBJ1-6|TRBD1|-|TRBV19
TGTGCCAGTCTTGGCTCTATACAGGGGAGCTCCTATAATTCACCCCTCCACTTT
CASLGSIQGSSYNSPLHF
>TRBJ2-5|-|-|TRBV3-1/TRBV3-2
TGTGCCAGCAGCCAAAAGACAACGTACCAAGAGACCCAGTACTTC
CASSQKTTYQETQYF
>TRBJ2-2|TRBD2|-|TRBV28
TGTGCCAGCATAGCGGGAGGAAAGACCGGGGAGCTGTTTTTT
CASIAGGKTGELFF
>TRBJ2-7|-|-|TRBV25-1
TGTGCCAGCAGTGACCCGCGGGGAACCAGCTACGAGCAGTACTTC
CASSDPRGTSYEQYF
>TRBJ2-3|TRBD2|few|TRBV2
TGTGCCAGCAGTCGAGGGGTACTAGCGGGGCAGAAGGGAGTATCTAGCACAGATACGCAGTATTTT
CASSRGVLAGQKGVSSTDTQYF
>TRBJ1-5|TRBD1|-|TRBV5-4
TGTGCCAGCAGCTTAGGGGACAGCAGAGATCAGCCCCAGCATTTT
CASSLGDSRDQPQHF
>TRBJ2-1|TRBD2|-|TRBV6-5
TGTGCCAGCTCGGAGCGGGAGGCTGAGCAGTTCTTC
CASSEREAEQFF
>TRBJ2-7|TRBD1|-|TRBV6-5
TGTGCCAGCAGGGACCCGGGACAGGGGCCCTACGAGCAGTACTTC
CASRDPGQGPYEQYF
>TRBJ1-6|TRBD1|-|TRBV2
TGTGCGAGCAGACTGCAGGGGACAGGGGGTTCACCCCTCCACTTT
CASRLQGTGGSPLHF
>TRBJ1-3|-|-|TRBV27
TGTGCCAGCAGCCCGACAGGATCGGTGGGCACCATATATTTT
CASSPTGSVGTIYF
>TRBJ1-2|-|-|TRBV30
TGTGCCTGGACGCCCAGCGGCTATGGCTACACCTTC
CAWTPSGYGYTF
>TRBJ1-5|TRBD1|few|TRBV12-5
TGTGCTAGTGGTTTGGTGGGACAGGGCAGCAATCAGCCCCAGCATTTT
CASGLVGQGSNQPQHF
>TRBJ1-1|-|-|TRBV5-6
TGTGCCAGCAGCGGCGGTAGGACTGAAGCTTTCTTT
CASSGGRTEAFF
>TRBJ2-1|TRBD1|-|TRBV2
TGTGCCAGCAGGGGGACAGGGGGTCATGAGCAGTTCTTC
CASRGTGGHEQFF
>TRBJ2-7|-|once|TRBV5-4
TGTGCCAGCAGCTTGACAGGGTACGAGCAGTACTTC
CASSLTGYEQYF
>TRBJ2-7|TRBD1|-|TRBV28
TGTGCCAGCAGGGGAACAGGGGAATTCCAAGAGCAGTACTTC
CASRGTGEFQEQYF
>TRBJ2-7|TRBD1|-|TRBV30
TGTGCCTGGTCCGCCGCCGGGACAGGGCGCAACGAGCAGTACTTC
CAWSAAGTGRNEQYF
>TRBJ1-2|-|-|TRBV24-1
TGTGCCACCAGTGACTCTGACAGTTATGGCTACACCTTC
CATSDSDSYGYTF
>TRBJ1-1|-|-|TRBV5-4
TGTGCCAGCAAGGCAGGGCGGAACACTGAAGCTTTCTTT
CASKAGRNTEAFF
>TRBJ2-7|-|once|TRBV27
TGTGCCAGCAGCCGCCGGGGGTTCTACGAGCAGTACTTC
CASSRRGFYEQYF
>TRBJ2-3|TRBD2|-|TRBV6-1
TGTGCCAGCAGTGGTAGGTTGGGACTAGCTGGGAGCACAGATACGCAGTATTTT
CASSGRLGLAGSTDTQYF
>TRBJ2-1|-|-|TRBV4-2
TGTGCCAGCAGCCAAGATCGGGGAGCGGGTGAGCAGTTCTTC
CASSQDRGAGEQFF
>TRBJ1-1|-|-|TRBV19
TGTGCCAGTAGTCCCTCGGGGGGCATGAACACTGAAGCTTTCTTT
CASSPSGGMNTEAFF
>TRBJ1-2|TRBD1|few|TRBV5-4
TGTGCCAGCAGCAATGACAGGGGGCGGTGGGGCTACACCTTC
CASSNDRGRWGYTF
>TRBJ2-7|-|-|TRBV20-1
TGCAGTGCTAGTTGGCAGTATGAGCAGTACTTC
CSASWQYEQYF
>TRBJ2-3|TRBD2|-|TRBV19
TGTGCCAGTAGTTCCCCGGGTAGCGGGGCCACAGATACGCAGTATTTT
CASSSPGSGATDTQYF
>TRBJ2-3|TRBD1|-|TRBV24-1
TGTGCCACCAGTGATTCTGACAGGGGAAGGACAGATACGCAGTATTTT
CATSDSDRGRTDTQYF
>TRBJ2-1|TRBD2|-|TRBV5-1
TGCGCCAGCAGCCCGGGGGGGCTTGGATACAATGAGCAGTTCTTC
CASSPGGLGYNEQFF
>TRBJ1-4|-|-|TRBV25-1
TGTGCCAGCAGTGAATGGAGGGGGGGAGAAAAACTGTTTTTT
CASSEWRGGEKLFF
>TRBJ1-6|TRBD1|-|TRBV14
TGTGCCAGCAGCCACGGGACAGACAGCTCACCCCTCCACTTT
CASSHGTDSSPLHF
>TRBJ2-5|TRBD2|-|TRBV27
TGTGCCAGCAGTCCCGGGAGGGGGGCGGTGGAAGAGACCCAGTACTTC
CASSPGRGAVEETQYF